The rows below give T cell receptor beta chains drawn from one sample of a study of regulatory T cells in long-lasting Graves disease. TCRdb re-called the multiplex PCR reads with MiXCR, one entry per CDR3 protein. This sample has 350,000 to 500,000 distinct CDR3 sequences; around 15% occur once, and the top ten carry around a tenth. The sample was also linked to a second study, of T cells in Graves' hyperthyroidism and ophthalmopathy.

The specimen comprised peripheral blood mononuclear cells (PBMCs), sampled at new diagnosis, from a patient treated with antithyroid drugs. Receptors originate from a woman in her twenties or thirties with Graves disease. Both conserved end residues are part of each CDR3. The D gene is left open where the match is weak. Rows give clone size only sometimes, using once, few, many, or a class for an expanded clone.

d_call: TRBD2
clone_size: many
j_call: TRBJ2-3
v_call: TRBV7-2
cdr3_aa: CASSPGLASTYF
cdr3_nt: TGTGCCAGCAGCCCAGGACTAGCGAGCACTTATTTT

d_call: NA
clone_size: many
j_call: TRBJ1-5
v_call: TRBV10-3
cdr3_aa: CAISESKLISNQPQHF
cdr3_nt: TGTGCCATCAGTGAGTCTAAGCTCATTAGCAATCAGCCCCAGCATTTT

d_call: NA
clone_size: NA
j_call: TRBJ1-4
v_call: TRBV5-1
cdr3_aa: CASSSATLEKLFF
cdr3_nt: TGCGCCAGCAGCTCGGCTACACTTGAAAAACTGTTTTTT

d_call: NA
clone_size: many
j_call: TRBJ2-7
v_call: TRBV9
cdr3_aa: CASSVGSSYEQYF
cdr3_nt: TGTGCCAGCAGCGTCGGATCCTCCTACGAGCAGTACTTC

d_call: NA
clone_size: many
j_call: TRBJ2-7
v_call: TRBV19
cdr3_aa: CASTPGGASYEQYF
cdr3_nt: TGTGCCAGCACCCCCGGGGGCGCCTCCTACGAGCAGTACTTC

d_call: NA
clone_size: many
j_call: TRBJ2-1
v_call: TRBV20-1
cdr3_aa: CSARDGAGSALNEQFF
cdr3_nt: TGCAGTGCTAGAGATGGGGCAGGGTCGGCTCTCAATGAGCAGTTCTTC

d_call: NA
clone_size: many
j_call: TRBJ2-3
v_call: TRBV20-1
cdr3_aa: CSARELEGRADTQYF
cdr3_nt: TGCAGTGCTAGAGAACTAGAGGGACGGGCAGATACGCAGTATTTT

d_call: NA
clone_size: many
j_call: TRBJ1-2
v_call: TRBV27
cdr3_aa: CASSLSNSYYGYTF
cdr3_nt: TGTGCCAGCAGTTTAAGTAACAGCTACTATGGCTACACCTTC

d_call: TRBD1
clone_size: few
j_call: TRBJ2-2
v_call: TRBV5-1
cdr3_aa: CASSSGQGWTGELFF
cdr3_nt: TGCGCCAGCAGCTCCGGACAGGGGTGGACCGGGGAGCTGTTTTTT

d_call: TRBD2
clone_size: NA
j_call: TRBJ2-4
v_call: TRBV6-5
cdr3_aa: CASSYSMLAGGDVSKNIQYF
cdr3_nt: TGTGCCAGCAGTTACTCGATGCTAGCGGGGGGCGATGTGTCCAAAAACATTCAGTACTTC

d_call: NA
clone_size: many
j_call: TRBJ2-3
v_call: TRBV7-9
cdr3_aa: CASSLDSADTQYF
cdr3_nt: TGTGCCAGCAGCTTAGATAGCGCAGATACGCAGTATTTT

d_call: TRBD2
clone_size: few
j_call: TRBJ2-1
v_call: TRBV15
cdr3_aa: CATSRVPSGRAGYNEQFF
cdr3_nt: TGTGCCACCAGCAGAGTTCCTAGCGGGAGGGCGGGTTACAATGAGCAGTTCTTC

d_call: TRBD2
clone_size: NA
j_call: TRBJ2-3
v_call: TRBV24-1
cdr3_aa: CATAAGGTSGPGGTDTQYF
cdr3_nt: TGTGCCACCGCCGCCGGAGGGACTAGCGGACCGGGAGGCACAGATACGCAGTATTTT

d_call: TRBD1
clone_size: many
j_call: TRBJ1-2
v_call: TRBV20-1
cdr3_aa: CSARKTGGYRPYGYTF
cdr3_nt: TGCAGTGCTAGAAAGACAGGGGGCTATCGTCCCTATGGCTACACCTTC

d_call: NA
clone_size: NA
j_call: TRBJ2-3
v_call: TRBV15
cdr3_aa: CATSRDPRLNTQYF
cdr3_nt: TGTGCCACCAGCAGAGACCCACGGTTGAATACGCAGTATTTT

d_call: NA
clone_size: many
j_call: TRBJ1-4
v_call: TRBV2
cdr3_aa: CASSELRGVGEKLFF
cdr3_nt: TGTGCCAGCAGTGAACTCAGGGGCGTAGGAGAAAAACTGTTTTTT

d_call: NA
clone_size: many
j_call: TRBJ1-1
v_call: TRBV6-2/TRBV6-3
cdr3_aa: CASSSWGTPSEAFF
cdr3_nt: TGTGCCAGCAGTTCCTGGGGGACGCCGAGTGAAGCTTTCTTT

d_call: TRBD1
clone_size: many
j_call: TRBJ2-3
v_call: TRBV20-1
cdr3_aa: CSAIGTGLPDTQYF
cdr3_nt: TGCAGTGCTATAGGGACAGGGTTACCAGATACGCAGTATTTT

d_call: TRBD2
clone_size: many
j_call: TRBJ2-7
v_call: TRBV10-3
cdr3_aa: CAISELPGLAGGHLEQYF
cdr3_nt: TGTGCCATCAGTGAACTACCCGGACTAGCGGGAGGGCATCTCGAGCAGTACTTC

d_call: TRBD2
clone_size: NA
j_call: TRBJ2-7
v_call: TRBV6-1
cdr3_aa: CASSEVLAGAEEQYF
cdr3_nt: TGTGCCAGCAGTGAAGTTCTAGCGGGAGCTGAAGAGCAGTACTTC

d_call: NA
clone_size: NA
j_call: TRBJ2-1
v_call: TRBV6-2/TRBV6-3
cdr3_aa: CSSSYNHEQFF
cdr3_nt: TGTTCCAGCAGTTACAACCATGAGCAGTTCTTC

d_call: NA
clone_size: NA
j_call: TRBJ2-1
v_call: TRBV24-1
cdr3_aa: CATSDSRYNEQFF
cdr3_nt: TGTGCCACCAGTGACTCTAGGTACAATGAGCAGTTCTTC

d_call: NA
clone_size: many
j_call: TRBJ2-1
v_call: TRBV5-1
cdr3_aa: CASGGSPYNEQFF
cdr3_nt: TGCGCCAGCGGCGGGTCACCTTACAATGAGCAGTTCTTC

d_call: NA
clone_size: few
j_call: TRBJ2-2
v_call: TRBV12-3/TRBV12-4
cdr3_aa: CATQLGGQGTGELFF
cdr3_nt: TGTGCCACCCAATTAGGGGGGCAGGGCACCGGGGAGCTGTTTTTT

d_call: TRBD1
clone_size: few
j_call: TRBJ1-1
v_call: TRBV4-2
cdr3_aa: CASSRSGQAMNTEAFF
cdr3_nt: TGTGCCAGCAGCCGTTCTGGACAGGCTATGAACACTGAAGCTTTCTTT

d_call: TRBD2
clone_size: NA
j_call: TRBJ2-3
v_call: TRBV6-1
cdr3_aa: CAGGDGTDTQYF
cdr3_nt: TGTGCGGGGGGGGACGGCACAGATACGCAGTATTTT

d_call: NA
clone_size: many
j_call: TRBJ1-1
v_call: TRBV7-8
cdr3_aa: CASAALGASTEAFF
cdr3_nt: TGTGCCAGTGCGGCTCTAGGAGCGAGCACTGAAGCTTTCTTT

d_call: TRBD2
clone_size: many
j_call: TRBJ2-7
v_call: TRBV12-3/TRBV12-4
cdr3_aa: CASSPSHWTSGRRYEQYF
cdr3_nt: TGTGCCAGCAGTCCTTCCCACTGGACTAGCGGGAGGCGCTACGAGCAGTACTTC

d_call: TRBD2
clone_size: many
j_call: TRBJ2-1
v_call: TRBV7-3
cdr3_aa: CASSLQAGGRGEQFF
cdr3_nt: TGTGCCAGCAGCTTACAAGCGGGAGGTAGGGGTGAGCAGTTCTTC

d_call: NA
clone_size: many
j_call: TRBJ2-3
v_call: TRBV6-2/TRBV6-3
cdr3_aa: CASSYSLLSGATDTQYF
cdr3_nt: TGTGCCAGCAGTTACTCCTTGCTCAGCGGAGCCACAGATACGCAGTATTTT

d_call: NA
clone_size: many
j_call: TRBJ1-1
v_call: TRBV30
cdr3_aa: CAWSREMNTEAFF
cdr3_nt: TGTGCCTGGAGTAGGGAGATGAACACTGAAGCTTTCTTT

d_call: NA
clone_size: few
j_call: TRBJ2-3
v_call: TRBV29-1
cdr3_aa: CSVEGPLGVTDTQYF
cdr3_nt: TGCAGCGTTGAAGGGCCATTGGGGGTCACAGATACGCAGTATTTT

d_call: TRBD2
clone_size: NA
j_call: TRBJ2-1
v_call: TRBV29-1
cdr3_aa: CSVAPRTSGSSDEQFF
cdr3_nt: TGCAGCGTTGCTCCCCGAACTAGCGGGAGTAGCGATGAGCAGTTCTTC

d_call: TRBD2
clone_size: many
j_call: TRBJ2-7
v_call: TRBV6-1
cdr3_aa: CANGTSGSLEQYF
cdr3_nt: TGTGCCAATGGGACTAGCGGGAGCCTCGAGCAGTACTTC

d_call: TRBD2
clone_size: few
j_call: TRBJ2-1
v_call: TRBV4-1
cdr3_aa: CASSQRLAGIIEQFF
cdr3_nt: TGCGCCAGCAGCCAACGGCTAGCGGGAATTATTGAGCAGTTCTTC

d_call: NA
clone_size: few
j_call: TRBJ1-2
v_call: TRBV15
cdr3_aa: CATRAAPDYGYTF
cdr3_nt: TGTGCCACGCGTGCCGCTCCGGACTATGGCTACACCTTC

d_call: NA
clone_size: many
j_call: TRBJ2-1
v_call: TRBV7-2
cdr3_aa: CASSPDSGSYNEQFF
cdr3_nt: TGTGCCAGCAGCCCAGATAGCGGCTCCTACAATGAGCAGTTCTTC